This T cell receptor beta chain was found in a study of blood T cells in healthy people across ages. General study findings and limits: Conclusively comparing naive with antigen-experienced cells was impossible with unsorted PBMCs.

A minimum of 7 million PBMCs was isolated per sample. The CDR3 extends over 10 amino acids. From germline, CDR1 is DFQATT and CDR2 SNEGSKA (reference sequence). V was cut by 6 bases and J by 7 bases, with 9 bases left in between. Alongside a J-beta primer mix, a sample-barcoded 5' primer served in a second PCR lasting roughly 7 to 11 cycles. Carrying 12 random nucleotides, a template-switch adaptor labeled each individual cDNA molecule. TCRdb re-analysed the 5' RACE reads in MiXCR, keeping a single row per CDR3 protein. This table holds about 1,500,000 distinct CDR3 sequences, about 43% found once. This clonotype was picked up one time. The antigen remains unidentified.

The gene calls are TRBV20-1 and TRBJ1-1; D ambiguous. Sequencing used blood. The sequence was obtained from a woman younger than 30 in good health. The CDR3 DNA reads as TGCAGTGCGTACGGTATTGAAGCTTTCTTT. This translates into CSAYGIEAFF.